Presented here are 18 T cell receptor beta chains from one specimen sequenced in a study of blood T cell repertoires in COVID-19. Data came from immunoSEQ multiplex PCR; TCRdb stores just in-frame clones and leaves some out. The top ten clones hold 2.6% of a sample with under 55,000 clones, 84% of them seen once. What was sequenced was peripheral blood. The receptor set was obtained from a man aged 50-59 years with acute or convalescent COVID-19.

This clone was detected a few times. The chain is built from TRBV28 and TRBJ1-4; no reliable D call. V was clipped by 5 bases and J by 0 bases, with 10 bases between them. The CDR3 is 15 residues long. The germline gives CDR1 MDHEN, CDR2 SYDVKM. DNA for the CDR3: TGTGCCAGCAGTCCACACAGCTCAACTAATGAAAAACTGTTTTTT. It is translated as CASSPHSSTNEKLFF.

This clone appeared a few times. The J gene is TRBJ1-1, the V gene TRBV18, with D perhaps matching TRBD1 (6 bases). This CDR3 contains 16 residues. Germline V lookup: CDR1 KGHSH, CDR2 LQKENI. Trimming took 3 bases from V and 1 from J, leaving 15 bases between them. The CDR3 reads CASSPSLRGGNTEAFF. In nucleotides, the CDR3 is TGTGCCAGCTCACCCTCCCTCAGGGGCGGGAACACTGAAGCTTTCTTT.

The V gene is TRBV3-1 (or the pseudogene TRBV3-2), the J gene TRBJ2-3; possibly TRBD2 for D (5 bases). CDR3 size: 14 residues. The V and J ends lost 6 bases and 1 base respectively, with 11 bases between them. Germline V CDR1 and CDR2: LGHDT, YNNKEL (reference sequence). The CDR3 protein is CASRPGRGTDTQYF. The DNA for the CDR3 is TGTGCCAGCAGGCCCGGGCGGGGCACAGATACGCAGTATTTT.

The CDR3 loop reads CASRRQRVYGTNEKLFF. In DNA form, the CDR3 reads TGTGCCAGCAGACGACAGCGAGTTTACGGAACTAATGAAAAACTGTTTTTT. This sequence joins TRBV6-6 and TRBJ1-4, with D tentatively TRBD1 (5 bases). V shed 6 bases and J shed 1 base, with 18 bases lying between them. The germline V gene has CDR1 MNHNY and CDR2 SVGAGI (reference sequence). The CDR3 spans 17 residues.

The chain links TRBV3-1 (or the pseudogene TRBV3-2) to TRBJ2-7, with D possibly TRBD1 on 5 matching bases. V lost 5 bases, J lost 9 bases, and 14 bases lay in between. The length of the CDR3 is 12 residues. Germline CDR1 reads LGHDT; CDR2 reads YNNKEL (reference sequence). CDR3 loop: CASSYTNQGQYF. The CDR3 DNA reads as TGTGCCAGCAGCTACACTAACCAGGGGCAGTACTTC.

The chain couples TRBV24-1 to TRBJ1-2; 7 bases agree with TRBD1. Germline CDR1 reads KGHDR; CDR2 reads SFDVKD. This CDR3 spans 14 amino acids. The ends lost 2 bases at V and 8 bases at J; junction bases unmatched: 7. The CDR3 sequence: CATSDSGQVRGYTF. CDR3 in DNA: TGTGCCACCAGTGATTCTGGACAGGTCAGGGGCTACACCTTC.

This clone was observed a single time. This sequence joins TRBV27 and TRBJ1-2; no firm D call. With 10 bases removed from V and 2 bases from J, the gap between germline ends came to 11 bases. CDR1 MNHEY and CDR2 SMNVEV come from the germline V gene (reference sequence). CDR3 length: 12 residues. The CDR3 region is CAIREGNYGYTF. The CDR3 DNA sequence: TGTGCCATCCGGGAAGGGAACTATGGCTACACCTTC.

J is TRBJ2-7 and V is TRBV19; D is possibly TRBD1 (6 bases). This CDR3 is 14 amino acids long. Trimming took 0 bases from V and 2 from J, leaving 8 bases between them. CDR1 is LNHDA, CDR2 SQIVND, per germline (reference sequence). The CDR3 region has the DNA TGTGCCAGTAGTATAGATGCAGGGGCCTACGAGCAGTACTTC. This encodes CASSIDAGAYEQYF.

J is TRBJ2-1 and V is TRBV19; D possibly corresponds to TRBD2 (5 bases). This CDR3 has 13 amino acids. The ends were cut back, 3 bases at V and 6 bases at J, with 9 bases in the middle. The germline V gene encodes CDR1 LNHDA and CDR2 SQIVND (reference sequence). CDR3 protein: CASSIDGGNEQFF. The CDR3, as DNA: TGTGCCAGTAGTATCGACGGAGGCAATGAGCAGTTCTTC.

The chain carries TRBV7-3 and TRBJ2-1; a possible D gene is TRBD2 (6 bases). The germline V gene has CDR1 SGHTA and CDR2 FQGTGA. V was trimmed by 4 bases and J by 2 bases, leaving 12 bases between them. This CDR3 has 15 residues. The chain's CDR3 is CASSSLPGAYNEQFF. DNA for the CDR3: TGTGCCAGCAGCTCCCTTCCGGGAGCCTACAATGAGCAGTTCTTC.

The chain recombines TRBV6-5 with TRBJ2-1; D is possibly TRBD2 (6 bases). The CDR3 is 14 residues long. Germline CDR1 MNHEY, CDR2 SVGAGI. V was pared by 2 bases and J by 5 bases, with 10 bases between. The DNA of the CDR3 is TGTGCCAGCAGTTACGGCTGGGGGGACAATGAGCAGTTCTTC. Protein product: CASSYGWGDNEQFF.

The chain combines TRBV19 with TRBJ1-5; the D gene is possibly TRBD1 (5 bases). The CDR3 is 13 amino acids. Trimming took off 4 bases at V and 3 bases at J, with 7 bases between the two ends. Germline CDR1 LNHDA, CDR2 SQIVND (reference sequence). The CDR3: CASSTGPNQPQHF. For the CDR3, the DNA is TGTGCCAGTAGTACAGGGCCCAATCAGCCCCAGCATTTT.

The rearrangement links TRBV7-3 to TRBJ2-1; 8 bases are shared with TRBD2. From germline, CDR1 is SGHTA and CDR2 FQGTGA. The length of the CDR3 is 15 residues. The trim removed 3 bases at V and 5 bases at J, leaving 6 bases unmatched. The DNA of the CDR3 is TGTGCCAGCAGCTTGGGACTAGGAGTCGACAATGAGCAGTTCTTC. Translating gives CASSLGLGVDNEQFF.

The chain joins TRBV7-9 to TRBJ1-2; D is possibly TRBD1 (5 bases). From germline, CDR1 is SEHNR and CDR2 FQNEAQ (reference sequence). V lost 5 bases to trimming and J lost 4 bases, with 8 bases between them. The CDR3 consists of 12 residues. The CDR3: CASSQDTYGYTF. CDR3 DNA sequence: TGTGCCAGCAGCCAGGACACCTATGGCTACACCTTC.

The chain joins TRBV3-1 (or the pseudogene TRBV3-2) to TRBJ1-2, with 9 nucleotides matching TRBD1. The V segment lost 3 bases and the J segment 3 bases; nucleotides outside the gene matches: 8. This CDR3 comprises 16 residues. Germline V gene sequence: CDR1 LGHDT, CDR2 YNNKEL (reference sequence). CDR3 DNA sequence: TGTGCCAGCAGCCACGCGACCGACAGGGGGGACTATGGCTACACCTTC. Amino acids: CASSHATDRGDYGYTF.

The chain couples TRBV2 to TRBJ2-4; a weak D match, TRBD2 (5 bases). The germline CDR1 and CDR2 sequences are SNHLY and FYNNEI. Trimming removed 3 bases from V and 0 bases from J, with 9 bases in between. CDR3 size: 15 residues. CDR3 coding DNA: TGTGCCAGCAGTGAGGACGGACTAGCCAAAAACATTCAGTACTTC. Translated: CASSEDGLAKNIQYF.

The chain links TRBV19 to TRBJ2-2, with D possibly being TRBD1 (6 bases). The CDR3 has 14 amino acids. Looked up from germline, CDR1 is LNHDA and CDR2 is SQIVND (reference sequence). The ends were cut back, 0 bases at V and 5 bases at J, with 7 bases in the middle. CDR3 residues: CASSIDRGTGELFF. CDR3 nucleotide sequence: TGTGCCAGTAGTATAGATAGGGGGACCGGGGAGCTGTTTTTT.

The CDR3 bases are TGCGCCAGCAGCCGAAGTAGCGGGGGCGCCTACAATGAGCAGTTCTTC. Protein: CASSRSSGGAYNEQFF. This chain connects TRBV4-1 to TRBJ2-1; 9 bases map to TRBD2. Unmatched junction bases numbered 6, after V lost 4 bases and J lost 2 bases. The CDR3 has 16 residues. CDR1 is MGHRA and CDR2 is YSYEKL in the germline V gene.